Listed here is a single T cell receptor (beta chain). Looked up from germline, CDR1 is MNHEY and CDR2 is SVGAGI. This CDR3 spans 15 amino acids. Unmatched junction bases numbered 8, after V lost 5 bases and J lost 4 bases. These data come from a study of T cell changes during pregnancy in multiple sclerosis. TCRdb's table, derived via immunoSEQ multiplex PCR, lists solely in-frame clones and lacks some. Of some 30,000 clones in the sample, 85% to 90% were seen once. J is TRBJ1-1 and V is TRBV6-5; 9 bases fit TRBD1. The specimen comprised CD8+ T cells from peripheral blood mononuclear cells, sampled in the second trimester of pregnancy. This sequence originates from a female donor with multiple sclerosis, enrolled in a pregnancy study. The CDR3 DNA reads TGTGCCAGCAGTCTACGAGGGACAGGGATCACTGAAGCTTTCTTT. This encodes CASSLRGTGITEAFF.